A single sample gave rise to the 15 T cell receptor beta chains below, sequenced in a study of T-cell memory formation after mild COVID-19. TCRdb analysed the 5' RACE reads with MiXCR anew, one entry per CDR3 protein. The data contain about 470,000 distinct CDR3 sequences, around a quarter of them singletons. Sequencing input: PBMCs or a T cell subset sorted from them (not recorded which). Every receptor here comes from an adult woman who had mild COVID-19 (a few samples of this study predate the infection). Cell type and time point are not known.

This clonotype was found a few times. CDR3 amino acids: CASRETGMNYGYTF. Here the CDR3 DNA reads TGTGCCAGCAGAGAGACAGGGATGAACTATGGCTACACCTTC. The V and J genes are TRBV3-1 and TRBJ1-2; 7 bases agree with TRBD1. The CDR3 has 14 amino acids. Germline V gene lookup returns CDR1 LGHDT and CDR2 YNNKEL (reference sequence). J was trimmed by 2 bases and V by 6 bases; bases with no gene match: 6.

This clonotype showed up just a few times. The V and J genes are TRBV20-1 and TRBJ2-7; 9 bases map to TRBD1. The CDR3 is 15 residues long. V lost 5 bases and J lost 0; bases outside the gene matches: 8. From germline, CDR1 is DFQATT and CDR2 SNEGSKA (reference sequence). The CDR3 loop is CSAWARDRDSYEQYF. The CDR3 bases are TGCAGTGCTTGGGCGAGGGACAGGGACTCCTACGAGCAGTACTTC.

The chain recombines TRBV7-9 with TRBJ2-1; 16 positions agree with TRBD2. V trimming: 4 bases; J trimming: 3 bases; junction bases outside the gene matches: 6. This CDR3 contains 18 residues. Looked up from germline, CDR1 is SEHNR and CDR2 is FQNEAQ (reference sequence). The CDR3 bases are TGTGCCAGCAGCTCGGGACTAGCGGGAGGGAACCTCTACAATGAGCAGTTCTTC. Protein sequence: CASSSGLAGGNLYNEQFF. Full variable domain (remainder filled in from reference TRBV7-9 and TRBJ2-1): DTGVSQNPRHKITKRGQNVTFRCDPISEHNRLYWYRQTLGQGPEFLTYFQNEAQLEKSRLLSDRFSAERPKGSFSTLEIQRTEQGDSAMYLCASSSGLAGGNLYNEQFFGPGTRLTVL.

This chain joins TRBV18 and TRBJ1-2, with D tentatively TRBD1 (5 bases). The CDR3 has 18 amino acids. The germline V gene has CDR1 KGHSH and CDR2 LQKENI. Trimming shortened V by 4 bases and J by 0 bases, and 21 bases separated the two germline ends. Here the CDR3 DNA reads TGTGCCAGCTCACAGCAGGGAAGCGCCCTAACAGCTAACTATGGCTACACCTTC. It translates to CASSQQGSALTANYGYTF.

A few counts support this clonotype. This chain joins TRBV12-3 or TRBV12-4 and TRBJ1-4; no clear D. The V end was cut by 6 bases, the J end by 2 bases, with 10 bases between. This CDR3 region has 14 residues. The CDR3 sequence is CASSLSGTNEKLFF. The CDR3 DNA is TGTGCCAGCAGCTTGTCGGGGACTAATGAAAAACTGTTTTTT.

The chain combines TRBV12-3 or TRBV12-4 with TRBJ2-3; 7 positions match TRBD2. V was pared by 6 bases and J by 0 bases, with 9 bases of the junction left unmatched. This CDR3 spans 16 amino acids. The CDR3 region has the DNA TGTGCCAGCAGCCTTTGGGCTAGCGGTAGCACAGATACGCAGTATTTT. The encoded protein is CASSLWASGSTDTQYF.

This clonotype was counted many times. The rearrangement uses TRBV5-3 and TRBJ2-1; 9 bases fit TRBD2. TRBV5-3 qualifies as an ORF whose function is uncertain. The CDR3 has 18 residues. The J segment lost 4 bases and the V segment lost 2 bases, leaving 13 bases of the junction unmatched. For the CDR3, the DNA is TGTGCCAGAAGCTTAAGGCCCTCAGAGGCGGGAGGGTACAATGAGCAGTTCTTC. It translates to CARSLRPSEAGGYNEQFF.

This clonotype occurred a few times. This CDR3 reads CASSPAGVSYNEQFF. CDR3 in DNA: TGCGCCAGCAGCCCGGCGGGAGTCTCCTACAATGAGCAGTTCTTC. The J gene is TRBJ2-1, the V gene TRBV4-3; 7 positions agree with TRBD2. The V and J ends lost 4 bases and 0 bases, in that order; junction bases with no gene match: 3. The CDR3 sequence is 15 residues long. CDR1 and CDR2 from the germline V gene are LGHNA and YSLEER.

V usage is TRBV6-5 and J usage is TRBJ2-7, with D hard to call. This CDR3 has 15 residues. Trimming took off 7 bases at V and 0 bases at J, with 16 bases between the two ends. In germline, CDR1 is MNHEY, CDR2 SVGAGI. This CDR3 is CASTRWTSSSYEQYF. In nucleotides, the CDR3 is TGTGCCAGCACCAGATGGACGTCGAGCTCCTACGAGCAGTACTTC.

Only a few counts were recorded for this clonotype. The V and J genes are TRBV5-5 and TRBJ1-1; TRBD1 aligns across 12 bases. Germline V gene data show CDR1 as SGHKS and CDR2 as YYEKEE (reference sequence). Trimming took 4 bases from V and 10 from J; bases not matched to a gene: 8. This CDR3 comprises 14 residues. The CDR3 nucleotides read TGTGCCAGCAGCATAGGGACAGGGGGCTTGGGAGCTTTCTTT. Protein sequence: CASSIGTGGLGAFF.

Of note for this clonotype: This may arise from a read error, as a much more abundant clone is one base away. The chain recombines TRBV5-6 with TRBJ2-5; D is ambiguous. The CDR3 has 11 residues. V gave up 4 bases and J gave up 5 bases, with 6 bases separating them. Germline V gene data show CDR1 as SGHDT and CDR2 as YYEEEE. CDR3 sequence: CASSRSETQYF. The CDR3 DNA reads TGTGCCAGCAGCCGATCGGAGACCCAGTACTTC.

This clonotype was counted between two and nine times. V usage is TRBV4-1 and J usage is TRBJ2-3; TRBD2 matches at 9 bases. Germline V CDR1 and CDR2: MGHRA, YSYEKL. The CDR3 extends over 15 amino acids. V shed 6 bases and J 2 bases; nucleotides not matched to a gene: 6. The CDR3 region is CASRLRGGLTDTQYF. The CDR3, as DNA: TGCGCCAGCAGGCTGCGGGGGGGCCTCACAGATACGCAGTATTTT.

The chain couples TRBV5-1 to TRBJ2-7; TRBD2 aligns across 10 bases. This CDR3 is 15 amino acids long. Germline lookup yields CDR1 SGHRS and CDR2 YFSETQ. Losses at the gene ends were 2 bases for V and 7 bases for J; bases not matched to a gene: 9. CDR3 sequence (DNA): TGCGCCAGCAGCTTTGCTCTAGCGGGAGAGGGGGAGCAGTACTTC. This encodes CASSFALAGEGEQYF.

This clonotype was detected a few times. The V and J genes are TRBV7-9 and TRBJ1-1, with D tentatively TRBD1 (5 bases). Trimming took off 3 bases at V and 1 base at J, with 15 bases between the two ends. Germline CDR1 and CDR2: SEHNR and FQNEAQ (reference sequence). The CDR3 sequence is 16 residues long. CDR3 DNA sequence: TGTGCCAGCAGCTTTCTGCCACAGGACCCGAACACTGAAGCTTTCTTT. Translation: CASSFLPQDPNTEAFF.

The genes are TRBV6-6 and TRBJ1-1; D is possibly TRBD1 (6 bases). This CDR3 has 14 residues. Germline CDR1 reads MNHNY; CDR2 reads SVGAGI (reference sequence). Trimming removed 2 bases from V and 1 base from J, with 8 bases in between. The DNA of the CDR3 is TGTGCCAGCAGTTACCGGACAGCGAACACTGAAGCTTTCTTT. This encodes CASSYRTANTEAFF.